This TCR beta chain was captured in a study of T cells after yellow fever vaccination. The wider study: The fractions with low cell numbers were processed using SMART-Seq v4 Ultra Low Input. The study, taken as a whole, reports: Booster sampling recovered most clones from primary vaccination (approximately 96% CD4, around 90% CD8). Bulk-population clonotypes that are abundant could appear as contaminants in FACS-sorted repertoires.

Germline lookup yields CDR1 MDHEN and CDR2 SYDVKM. This CDR3 is 15 amino acids long. V trimming: 8 bases; J trimming: 1 base; junction bases outside the gene matches: 7. A note on this clonotype: Its specificity is not known.

A universal primer site and UMIs were added as TCR cDNA was made by 5'RACE template switching. TCRdb re-called the 5' RACE reads through MiXCR, storing one row per CDR3 protein. Of just under 600,000 distinct CDR3 sequences in the sample, 13% were seen once. The genes are TRBV28 and TRBJ2-1; 8 bases fit TRBD2. The origin of this receptor is a man aged 25-45 years who received the YFV17D yellow fever vaccine. Sequencing used PBMCs, obtained on the day of the yellow fever booster vaccination. CDR3 protein: CASDGGVRSYNEQFF. The CDR3 nucleotides read TGTGCCAGCGACGGGGGGGTGAGGTCCTACAATGAGCAGTTCTTC.